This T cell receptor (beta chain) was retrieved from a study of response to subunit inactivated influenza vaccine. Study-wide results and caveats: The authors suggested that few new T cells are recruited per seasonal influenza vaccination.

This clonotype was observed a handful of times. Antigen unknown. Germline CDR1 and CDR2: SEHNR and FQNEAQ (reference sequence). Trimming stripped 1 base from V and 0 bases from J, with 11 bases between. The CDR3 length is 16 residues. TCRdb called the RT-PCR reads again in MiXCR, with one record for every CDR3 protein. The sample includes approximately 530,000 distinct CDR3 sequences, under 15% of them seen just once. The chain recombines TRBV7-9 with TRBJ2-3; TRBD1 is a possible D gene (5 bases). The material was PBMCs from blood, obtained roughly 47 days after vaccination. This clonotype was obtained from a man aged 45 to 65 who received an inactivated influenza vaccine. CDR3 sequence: CASSLGTTRSTDTQYF. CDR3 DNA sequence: TGTGCCAGCAGCTTAGGGACAACCAGGAGCACAGATACGCAGTATTTT.